These T cell receptor beta chains were read from a single sample in a study of blood T cell repertoires in COVID-19. Sequencing was performed with immunoSEQ multiplex PCR; in TCRdb, only in-frame clones are kept and a portion is missing. The sample lists hundreds of thousands of clones; approximately 88% were seen once. Sequencing used peripheral blood. All receptors come from a woman in her 30s who had recovered from COVID-19. Each CDR3 is given with its conserved first and last residue. The order of the fields is clone size, V gene, J gene, D gene, CDR3 protein, CDR3 DNA. The D gene is left open where the match is weak. The size field is filled for only some rows; it gives once, few, many or a size class.

size: -
V: TRBV7-2
J: TRBJ2-3
D: TRBD2
CDR3: CASSLAAGGADTQYF
DNA: TGTGCCAGCAGCTTAGCGGCGGGGGGGGCAGATACGCAGTATTTT

size: -
V: TRBV4-1
J: TRBJ2-3
D: TRBD2
CDR3: CASSQEGLAGGFTDTQYF
DNA: TGCGCCAGCAGCCAAGAAGGACTAGCGGGGGGGTTCACAGATACGCAGTATTTT

size: -
V: TRBV6-5
J: TRBJ2-7
D: -
CDR3: CASSYGRGTYEQYF
DNA: TGTGCCAGCAGTTACGGTCGCGGGACCTACGAGCAGTACTTC

size: -
V: TRBV7-2
J: TRBJ1-4
D: -
CDR3: CASSSGHRLEKLFF
DNA: TGTGCCAGCAGCTCGGGACATAGGTTAGAAAAACTGTTTTTT

size: few
V: TRBV21-1
J: TRBJ2-7
D: -
CDR3: CASNKRLGYEQYF
DNA: TGTGCCAGCAACAAAAGGCTAGGCTACGAGCAGTACTTC

size: -
V: TRBV4-1
J: TRBJ2-3
D: -
CDR3: CASSPSGGGDTQYF
DNA: TGCGCCAGCAGCCCGTCCGGGGGTGGGGATACGCAGTATTTT

size: -
V: TRBV2
J: TRBJ2-5
D: -
CDR3: CASSRQEETQYF
DNA: TGTGCCAGCAGTCGACAGGAAGAGACCCAGTACTTC

size: -
V: TRBV7-9
J: TRBJ1-4
D: -
CDR3: CASSLSSDRRTNEKLFF
DNA: TGTGCCAGCAGCTTGTCCTCGGACAGAAGAACTAATGAAAAACTGTTTTTT

size: -
V: TRBV7-3
J: TRBJ2-3
D: TRBD2
CDR3: CASSSIGTRGSTDTQYF
DNA: TGTGCCAGCAGCTCAATCGGGACTAGAGGCAGCACAGATACGCAGTATTTT

size: -
V: TRBV7-9
J: TRBJ2-7
D: TRBD1
CDR3: CASSGGQGVSYEQYF
DNA: TGTGCCAGCAGCGGGGGACAGGGAGTCTCCTACGAGCAGTACTTC

size: -
V: TRBV5-1
J: TRBJ2-6
D: -
CDR3: CASSLGAHFSGANVLTF
DNA: TGCGCCAGCAGCTTGGGGGCACACTTTTCCGGGGCCAACGTCCTGACTTTC

size: -
V: TRBV28
J: TRBJ2-1
D: -
CDR3: CASSTAGTSSYNEQFF
DNA: TGTGCCAGCAGCACCGCCGGGACTTCTTCCTACAATGAGCAGTTCTTC

size: -
V: TRBV11-2
J: TRBJ2-7
D: TRBD1
CDR3: CASSSGQGTYEQYF
DNA: TGTGCCAGCAGCTCGGGACAGGGGACCTACGAGCAGTACTTC

size: -
V: TRBV6-4
J: TRBJ2-1
D: TRBD2
CDR3: CASSRSGGSYNEQFF
DNA: TGTGCCAGCAGTCGGTCGGGGGGGTCCTACAATGAGCAGTTCTTC